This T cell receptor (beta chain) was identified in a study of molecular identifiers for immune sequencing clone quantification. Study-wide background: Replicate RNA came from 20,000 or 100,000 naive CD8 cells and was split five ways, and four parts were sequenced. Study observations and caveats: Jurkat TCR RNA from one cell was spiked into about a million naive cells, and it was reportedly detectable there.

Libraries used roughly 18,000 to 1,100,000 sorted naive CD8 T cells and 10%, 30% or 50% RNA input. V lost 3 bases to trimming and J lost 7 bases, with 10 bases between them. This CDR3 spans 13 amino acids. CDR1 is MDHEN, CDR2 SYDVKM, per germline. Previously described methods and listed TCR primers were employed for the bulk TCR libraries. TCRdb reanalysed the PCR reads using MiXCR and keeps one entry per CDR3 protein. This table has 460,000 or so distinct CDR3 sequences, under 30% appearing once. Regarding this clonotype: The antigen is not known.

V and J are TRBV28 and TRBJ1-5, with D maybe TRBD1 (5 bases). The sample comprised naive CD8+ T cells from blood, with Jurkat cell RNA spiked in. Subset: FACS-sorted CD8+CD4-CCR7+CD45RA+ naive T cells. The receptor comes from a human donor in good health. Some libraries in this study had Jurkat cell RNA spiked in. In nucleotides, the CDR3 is TGTGCCAGCAGTTTCTACGGGGGACAGCCCCAGCATTTT. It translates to CASSFYGGQPQHF.